This T cell receptor (beta chain) was profiled in a study of T cell responses to AZD1222 COVID-19 vaccine. The protocol was immunoSEQ multiplex PCR, while the TCRdb copy is restricted to in-frame clones and leaves out a portion. The sample contains roughly 120,000 clones, roughly nine tenths of which appear only once. Trimming shortened V by 5 bases and J by 1 base, and 15 bases separated the two germline ends. Per the germline V gene, CDR1 is SGHTA and CDR2 is FQGNSA. This CDR3 spans 16 amino acids. This sample comprised peripheral blood, obtained on day 0 of AZD1222 vaccination. This TCR was recovered from an adult in good health. This rearrangement joins TRBV7-2 to TRBJ2-1; perhaps TRBD2 as D (6 bases). CDR3 DNA sequence: TGTGCCAGCAGCCCTAGCCGGGGGAGGTCCTACAATGAGCAGTTCTTC. This gives the protein CASSPSRGRSYNEQFF.